This entry concerns a single T cell receptor beta chain. Antigen unknown. The CDR3 runs to 15 residues. V lost 8 bases, J lost 3 bases, and 20 bases lay in between. Germline values: CDR1 MDHEN, CDR2 SYDVKM. The source of the sample is a study of beta chain features in type 1 diabetes. Study at large: Over all samples combined, over 85 million sorted cells were examined. The study's findings and limits: For Type 1 diabetes patients, all four CD4+ subsets carried TCRB CDR3s that were moderately but significantly shorter.

cDNA synthesis used the whole RNA isolate, giving expressed TCRB sequences. The method was immunoSEQ multiplex PCR; TCRdb's version includes in-frame clones alone and lacks a portion of them. Of approximately 250,000 clones listed, roughly a quarter are singletons. This rearrangement joins TRBV28 to TRBJ2-7, with a weak D call TRBD2 (5 bases). The clonotype originates from a young woman with type 1 diabetes. Sequencing was performed on naive CD4+ T cells from blood. The CDR3 loop is CASLSGQADYYEQYF. The CDR3 nucleotides read TGTGCCAGCCTCTCCGGGCAGGCCGACTACTACGAGCAGTACTTC. The full variable domain, its missing parts supplied by reference TRBV28 and TRBJ2-7, is DVKVTQSSRYLVKRTGEKVFLECVQDMDHENMFWYRQDPGLGLRLIYFSYDVKMKEKGDIPEGYSVSREKKERFSLILESASTNQTSMYLCASLSGQADYYEQYFGPGTRLTVT.